Following are 21 T cell receptor beta chains from one sample sequenced in a study of metastatic and nonmetastatic thyroid tumors. Thyroid surgery had not been preceded by any treatment in any patient. Using MiXCR, TCRdb reanalyzed the PCR reads. This table has approximately 39,000 clones, 20% appearing once. Sequenced: blood. Every receptor here comes from a female donor with papillary thyroid cancer or a benign thyroid nodule (not recorded which). Some clones in this sample may be carry-over from other donors' samples.

This clone was recorded only once. The chain uses TRBV4-1 and TRBJ1-2, with D uncertain. The CDR3 is 13 amino acids. Germline CDR1 reads MGHRA; CDR2 reads YSYEKL. V dropped 1 base and J dropped 10 bases, with 13 bases sitting between them. DNA of the CDR3: TGCGCCAGCAGCCAAGTCGTGGTGAGGGTCTACACCTTC. It codes for CASSQVVVRVYTF.

The sample holds many counts of this clone. Written as DNA, the CDR3 is TGCAGTGTGCAGGCCGTTTCAAGCAATCAGCCCCAGCATTTT. This codes for CSVQAVSSNQPQHF. V usage is TRBV20-1 and J usage is TRBJ1-5; D call uncertain. The CDR3 length is 14 residues. Trimming left V 7 bases short and J 1 base short, with 14 bases between. Germline-derived CDR1 and CDR2 are DFQATT and SNEGSKA (reference sequence).

This clone was counted between two and nine times. The chain couples TRBV6-2 or TRBV6-3 to TRBJ2-5, with D possibly matching TRBD1 (6 bases). Germline V gene lookup returns CDR1 MNHEY and CDR2 SVGEGT. The length of the CDR3 is 12 residues. Trimming took 7 bases from V and 1 from J, leaving 7 bases between them. The DNA of the CDR3 is TGTGCCAGCATGGACAGCCAAGAGACCCAGTACTTC. Protein product: CASMDSQETQYF.

The chain recombines TRBV11-2 with TRBJ2-7; 10 bases are shared with TRBD2. The CDR3 length is 16 residues. From germline, CDR1 is SGHAT and CDR2 FQNNGV. The CDR3 sequence is CANSLDQREGRTGQYV. In nucleotides, the CDR3 is TGTGCCAACAGCTTAGATCAGCGGGAGGGCCGGACGGGGCAGTACGTC.

This clone showed up just a few times. Relative to the germline gene, one junction end is altered; a read error may explain this. The chain is built from TRBV28 and TRBJ2-7; TRBD1 agrees at 8 bases. The CDR3 is 15 amino acids. Per the germline V gene, CDR1 is MDHEN and CDR2 is SYDVKM. Written as DNA, the CDR3 is TGTGCCAGCAGTGTCCTGTTAGGACAGGGACCCGAGCAGTATTTC. This gives the protein CASSVLLGQGPEQYF.

Ten or more counts support this clone. The gene calls are TRBV7-9 and TRBJ1-1; 8 bases line up with TRBD1. Trimming took 5 bases from V and 8 from J; bases not matched to a gene: 10. From germline, CDR1 is SEHNR and CDR2 FQNEAQ (reference sequence). This CDR3 spans 14 amino acids. CDR3 nucleotide sequence: TGTGCCAGCAGCCCCGGGACAGGACCCTCCGAAGCTTTCTTT. It codes for CASSPGTGPSEAFF.

The chain employs TRBV20-1 and TRBJ2-5; weak D call: TRBD2 (5 bases). Germline CDR1 is DFQATT and CDR2 is SNEGSKA (reference sequence). The length of the CDR3 is 14 residues. V was clipped by 6 bases and J by 4 bases, with 18 bases between them. The CDR3 loop is CSAGKPPGSETQYF. CDR3 sequence (DNA): TGCAGTGCAGGGAAGCCGCCGGGATCAGAGACCCAGTACTTC.

For this clone: A read error may be the cause here, since a much bigger clone is one base away. The chain links TRBV11-2 to TRBJ2-1; 10 bases match TRBD2. Germline V lookup: CDR1 SGHAT, CDR2 FQNNGV. J gave up 4 bases and V 7 bases, and 10 bases lay outside the gene matches. The CDR3 extends over 16 amino acids. CDR3 sequence reads: CASIFPSGGPYNEQFF. The CDR3 DNA reads TGTGCCAGCATCTTCCCTAGCGGGGGACCTTACAATGAGCAGTTCTTC.

This rearrangement joins TRBV7-9 to TRBJ1-2; the D is unclear. From germline, CDR1 is SEHNR and CDR2 FQNEAQ (reference sequence). V lost 1 base to trimming and J lost 13 bases, with 13 bases between them. This CDR3 region has 12 residues. The CDR3 nucleotides read TGTGCCAGCAGCTTAGACCCAGGTTTGGGCACCTTC. Its protein is CASSLDPGLGTF.

The sample holds many counts of this clone. CDR3 in DNA: TGTGCCAGCAGTGGAAGGGCTGGTAATTCACCCCTCCACTTT. Translating gives CASSGRAGNSPLHF. The rearrangement links TRBV12-3 or TRBV12-4 to TRBJ1-6; D not certain. CDR3 length: 14 amino acids. Trimming removed 5 bases at V and 6 bases at J, with 11 bases between.

This clone was observed a few times. A read error may explain this, as a much larger clone is one base away. This specimen includes other DNA sequences encoding the same CDR3. The chain has TRBV20-1 and TRBJ2-5; a weak D match, TRBD2 (5 bases). CDR3 length equals 14 residues. Germline V gene sequence: CDR1 DFQATT, CDR2 SNEGSKA (reference sequence). The CDR3 reads CSATPELGLETQYF. The DNA of the CDR3 is TGCAGTGCTACCCCTGAACTAGGACTGGAGACTCAGTACTTC.

This clone has more than one count but fewer than ten. The chain has TRBV29-1 and TRBJ2-5, with D possibly being TRBD1 (5 bases). Germline CDR1 reads SQVTM; CDR2 reads ANQGSEA. With 8 bases removed from V and 5 bases from J, the gap between germline ends came to 18 bases. The CDR3 is 13 residues long. Here the CDR3 DNA reads TGCAGCTTTCATTCCCCAGGGATCGAGACCCAGTACTTC. Its protein is CSFHSPGIETQYF.

The sample holds many counts of this clone. The genes are TRBV20-1 and TRBJ1-2; 7 nucleotides align to TRBD1. V lost 4 bases and J lost 10; bases outside the gene matches: 9. The CDR3 consists of 12 residues. Germline values: CDR1 DFQATT, CDR2 SNEGSKA (reference sequence). The CDR3 DNA follows: TGCAGTGCTATTGGGGACAGCCAACTCTACACCTTC. Amino acids: CSAIGDSQLYTF.

In this sample, this clone turned up a few times. This may arise from a read error, as a much more abundant clone is one base away. Within the sample, other DNA sequences also encode this same CDR3. The CDR3 protein is CASSIPRNEQFF. CDR3 coding DNA: TGTGCCAGTAGTATACCCAGGAATGAGCAGTTCTTC. This chain links TRBV19 with TRBJ2-1; no firm D call. The CDR3 contains 12 residues. Germline V CDR1 and CDR2: LNHDA, SQIVND (reference sequence). With 2 bases removed from V and 7 bases from J, the gap between germline ends came to 6 bases.

This clone has at least ten counts. This chain uses TRBV20-1 with TRBJ2-2; TRBD2 matches 9 bases. The V and J ends lost 0 bases and 3 bases, in that order; junction bases with no gene match: 8. Germline V gene lookup returns CDR1 DFQATT and CDR2 SNEGSKA (reference sequence). This CDR3 spans 17 amino acids. The CDR3 DNA follows: TGCAGTGCTAGAGATCCGGAGGCGGGAGGGGACACCGGGGAGCTGTTTTTT. It codes for CSARDPEAGGDTGELFF.

The table lists this clone with many counts. This chain connects TRBV5-1 to TRBJ2-3; 7 bases align to TRBD2. With 4 bases clipped from V and 6 bases from J, the junction kept 8 bases outside the gene matches. CDR3 size: 14 residues. The germline CDR1 and CDR2 sequences are SGHRS and YFSETQ. The CDR3 is CASSPGSGGDTQYF. CDR3 bases: TGCGCCAGCAGCCCCGGGTCCGGGGGGGATACGCAGTATTTT. Full variable domain (missing parts from reference TRBV5-1 and TRBJ2-3): KAGVTQTPRYLIKTRGQQVTLSCSPISGHRSVSWYQQTPGQGLQFLFEYFSETQRNKGNFPGRFSGRQFSNSRSEMNVSTLELGDSALYLCASSPGSGGDTQYFGPGTRLTVL.

The V gene is TRBV7-9, the J gene TRBJ2-2, with D unresolved. The CDR3 extends over 12 amino acids. V was trimmed by 5 bases and J by 6 bases, leaving 7 bases between them. The germline V gene encodes CDR1 SEHNR and CDR2 FQNEAQ (reference sequence). CDR3 loop: CASSLWPGELFF. DNA of the CDR3: TGTGCCAGCAGCCTGTGGCCCGGGGAGCTGTTTTTT.

This clone turned up a few times. The rearrangement links TRBV5-5 to TRBJ2-1, with unresolved D. The germline V and J ends were trimmed by 4 bases and 8 bases, with 7 bases remaining between them. The CDR3 extends over 11 amino acids. In germline, CDR1 is SGHKS, CDR2 YYEKEE (reference sequence). DNA of the CDR3: TGTGCCAGCAGCGGTACGTATGAGCAGTTCTTC. Amino acids: CASSGTYEQFF. The full variable domain, with the rest looked up from reference TRBV5-5 and TRBJ2-1, is DAGVTQSPTHLIKTRGQQVTLRCSPISGHKSVSWYQQVLGQGPQFIFQYYEKEERGRGNFPDRFSARQFPNYSSELNVNALLLGDSALYLCASSGTYEQFFGPGTRLTVL.

Turning to this clone: This may come from a read error, since a much larger clone is one base off. The chain employs TRBV6-1 and TRBJ2-7; 7 bases are shared with TRBD2. Trimming removed 3 bases from V and 4 bases from J; junction bases left unmatched: 9. Germline CDR1 reads MNHNS; CDR2 reads SASEGT. The CDR3 is made up of 15 amino acids. CDR3 in amino acids: CASSDLEGGPYEQYF. The DNA of the CDR3 is TGTGCCAGCAGTGACTTAGAGGGAGGGCCTTACGAGCAGTACTTC.

J is TRBJ2-7 and V is TRBV6-2 or TRBV6-3; 8 bases align to TRBD1. This CDR3 spans 15 amino acids. Unmatched junction bases numbered 10, after V lost 6 bases and J lost 3 bases. The V gene's germline CDR1 is MNHEY and CDR2 SVGEGT. The CDR3 region is CASSPGQGALYEQYF. CDR3 sequence (DNA): TGTGCCAGCAGCCCCGGACAGGGCGCACTCTACGAGCAGTACTTC.

This clone was detected a few times. The chain recombines TRBV19 with TRBJ1-5; 7 bases match TRBD1. This CDR3 region has 17 residues. After removal of 5 bases from V and 3 bases from J, the junction contained 13 bases not matched to a gene. CDR1 is LNHDA, CDR2 SQIVND, per germline (reference sequence). The CDR3 DNA reads as TGTGCCAGTAGTTTCTTACCAGGGGGAAGCATCAATCAGCCCCAGCATTTT. As protein: CASSFLPGGSINQPQHF.